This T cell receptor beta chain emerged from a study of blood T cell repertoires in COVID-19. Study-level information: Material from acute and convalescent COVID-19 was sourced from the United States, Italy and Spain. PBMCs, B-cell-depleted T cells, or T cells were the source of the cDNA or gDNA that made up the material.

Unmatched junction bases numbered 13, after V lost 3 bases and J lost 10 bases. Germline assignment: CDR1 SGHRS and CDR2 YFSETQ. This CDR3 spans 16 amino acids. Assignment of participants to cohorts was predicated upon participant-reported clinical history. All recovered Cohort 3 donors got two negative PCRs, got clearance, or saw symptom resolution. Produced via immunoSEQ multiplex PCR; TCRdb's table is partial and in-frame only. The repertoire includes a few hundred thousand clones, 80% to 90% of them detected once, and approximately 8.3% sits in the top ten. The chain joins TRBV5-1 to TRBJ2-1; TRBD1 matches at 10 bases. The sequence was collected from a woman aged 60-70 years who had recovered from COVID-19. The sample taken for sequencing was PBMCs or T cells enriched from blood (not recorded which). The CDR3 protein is CASSWTSGQGILEQFF. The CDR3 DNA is TGCGCCAGCAGCTGGACCTCGGGACAGGGGATCCTCGAGCAGTTCTTC.